This entry describes one TCR beta chain. The data stem from a study of blood T cell repertoires in COVID-19. Study information: Sites across the United States, Italy and Spain contributed samples from acute and convalescent COVID-19. The cDNA or gDNA used as material had been derived from T cells, B-cell-depleted T cells, or PBMCs.

Participants' reported clinical history set cohort assignment. The data were produced by immunoSEQ multiplex PCR, yet TCRdb's version contains in-frame clones alone and is incomplete. This sample yields 310,000 or so clones, of which about 87% are seen a single time; about 8.9% belongs to the top ten. This receptor was identified in a woman between 18 and 29 years old who had recovered from COVID-19. Sequenced material: PBMCs or T cells enriched from blood (not recorded which).

CDR3 bases: TGTGCCTACAATCAGCGCGGGGGCGAGCAGTACTTC. Its translation: CAYNQRGGEQYF. The gene calls are TRBV2 and TRBJ2-7; 7 bases line up with TRBD2. V was pared by 11 bases and J by 6 bases, with 10 bases of the junction left unmatched. This CDR3 is 12 amino acids long. Germline V gene sequence: CDR1 SNHLY, CDR2 FYNNEI.